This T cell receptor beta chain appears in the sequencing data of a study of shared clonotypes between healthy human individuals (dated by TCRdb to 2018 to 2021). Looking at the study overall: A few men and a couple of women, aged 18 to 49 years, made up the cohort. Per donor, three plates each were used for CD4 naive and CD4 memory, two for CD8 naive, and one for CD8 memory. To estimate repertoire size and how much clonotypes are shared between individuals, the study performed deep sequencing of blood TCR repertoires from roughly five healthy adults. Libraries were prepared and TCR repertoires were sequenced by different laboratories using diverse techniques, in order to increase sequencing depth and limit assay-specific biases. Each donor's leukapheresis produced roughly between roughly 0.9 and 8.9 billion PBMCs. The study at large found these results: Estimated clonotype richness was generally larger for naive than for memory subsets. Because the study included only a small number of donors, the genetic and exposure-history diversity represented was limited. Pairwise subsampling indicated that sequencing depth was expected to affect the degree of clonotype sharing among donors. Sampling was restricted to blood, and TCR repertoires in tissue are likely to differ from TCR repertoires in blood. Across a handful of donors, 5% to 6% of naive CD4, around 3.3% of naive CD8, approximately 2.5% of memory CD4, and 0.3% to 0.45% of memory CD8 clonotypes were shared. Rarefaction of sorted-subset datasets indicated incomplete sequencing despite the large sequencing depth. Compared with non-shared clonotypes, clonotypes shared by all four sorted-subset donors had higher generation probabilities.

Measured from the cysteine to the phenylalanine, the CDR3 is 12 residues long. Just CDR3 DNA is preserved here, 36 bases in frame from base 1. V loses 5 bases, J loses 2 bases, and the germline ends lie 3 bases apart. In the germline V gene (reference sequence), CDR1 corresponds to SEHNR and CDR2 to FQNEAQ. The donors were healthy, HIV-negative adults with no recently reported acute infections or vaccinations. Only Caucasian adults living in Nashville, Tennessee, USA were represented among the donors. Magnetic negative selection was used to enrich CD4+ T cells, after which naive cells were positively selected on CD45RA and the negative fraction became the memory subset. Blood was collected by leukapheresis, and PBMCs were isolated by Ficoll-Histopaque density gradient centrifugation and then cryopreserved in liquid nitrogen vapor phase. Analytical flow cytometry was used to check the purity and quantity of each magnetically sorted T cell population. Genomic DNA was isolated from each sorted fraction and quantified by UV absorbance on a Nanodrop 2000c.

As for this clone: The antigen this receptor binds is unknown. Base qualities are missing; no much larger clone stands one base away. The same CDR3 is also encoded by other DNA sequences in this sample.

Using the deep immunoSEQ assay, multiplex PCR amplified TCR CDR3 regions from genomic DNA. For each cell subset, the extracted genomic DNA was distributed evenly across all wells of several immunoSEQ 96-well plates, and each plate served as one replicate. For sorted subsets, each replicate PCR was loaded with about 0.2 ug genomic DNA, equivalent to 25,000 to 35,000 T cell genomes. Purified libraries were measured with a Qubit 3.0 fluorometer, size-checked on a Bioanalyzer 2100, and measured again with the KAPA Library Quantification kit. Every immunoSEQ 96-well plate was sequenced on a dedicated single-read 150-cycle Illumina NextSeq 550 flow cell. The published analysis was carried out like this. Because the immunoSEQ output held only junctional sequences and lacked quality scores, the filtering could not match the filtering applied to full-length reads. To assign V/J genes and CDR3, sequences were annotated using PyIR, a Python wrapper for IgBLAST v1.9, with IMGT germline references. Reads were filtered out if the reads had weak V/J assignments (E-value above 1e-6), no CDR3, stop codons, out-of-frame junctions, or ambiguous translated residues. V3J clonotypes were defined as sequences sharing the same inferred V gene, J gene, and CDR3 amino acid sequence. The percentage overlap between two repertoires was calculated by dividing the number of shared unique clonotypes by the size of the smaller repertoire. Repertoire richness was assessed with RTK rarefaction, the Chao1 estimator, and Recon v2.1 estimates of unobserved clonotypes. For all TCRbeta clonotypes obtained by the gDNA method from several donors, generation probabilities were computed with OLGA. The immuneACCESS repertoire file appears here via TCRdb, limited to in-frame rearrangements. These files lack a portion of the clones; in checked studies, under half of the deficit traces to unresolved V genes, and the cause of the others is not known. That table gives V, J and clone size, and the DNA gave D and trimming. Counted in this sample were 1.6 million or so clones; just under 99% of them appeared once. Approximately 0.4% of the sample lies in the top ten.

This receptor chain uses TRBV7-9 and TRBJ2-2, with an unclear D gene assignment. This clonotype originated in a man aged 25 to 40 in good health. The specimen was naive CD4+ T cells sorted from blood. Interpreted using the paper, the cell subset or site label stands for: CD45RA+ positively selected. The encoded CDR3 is CASSLNTGELFF. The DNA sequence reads TGTGCCAGCAGCCTAAACACCGGGGAGCTGTTTTTT.